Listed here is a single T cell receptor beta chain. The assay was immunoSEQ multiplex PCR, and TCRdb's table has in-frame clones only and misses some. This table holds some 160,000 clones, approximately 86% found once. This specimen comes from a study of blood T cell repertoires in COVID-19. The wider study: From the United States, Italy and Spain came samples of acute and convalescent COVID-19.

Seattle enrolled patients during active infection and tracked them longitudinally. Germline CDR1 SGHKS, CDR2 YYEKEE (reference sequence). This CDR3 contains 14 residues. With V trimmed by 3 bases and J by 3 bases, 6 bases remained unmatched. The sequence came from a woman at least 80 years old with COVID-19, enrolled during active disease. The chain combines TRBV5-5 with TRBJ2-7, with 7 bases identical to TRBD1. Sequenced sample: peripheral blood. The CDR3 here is CASSWDSGYYEQYF. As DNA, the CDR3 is TGTGCCAGCAGCTGGGACAGTGGCTACTACGAGCAGTACTTC.